This TCR beta chain originates from a study of CD8+ T cells in alopecia areata. Study-wide results and limits: There were many expanded lesional clones persisting in scalp and blood during tofacitinib. Between patients, shared TCR sequences were less clear than in mice. This was possibly due in part to HLA diversity in the patient population.

As regards this clone: Its antigen is still unknown.

Treatment meaning: oral pan-JAK inhibitor, 5-10 mg twice daily. Peripheral blood samples and lesional scalp punch biopsies were obtained from alopecia areata patients. Sorted out of PBMCs were CD4+ T cells and CD8+ T cells. After removal of 1 base from V and 8 bases from J, the junction contained 12 bases not matched to a gene. The length of the CDR3 is 16 residues. TCR sequencing used cDNA made by reverse transcription of extracted RNA. TCRdb keeps only in-frame clones here, not all; method: immunoSEQ multiplex PCR. The table shows about 140,000 clones, with roughly four fifths occurring only once. The TCR was taken from a human donor with alopecia areata. Sequencing was performed on CD8+ T cells sorted from blood, taken at week 4, from a patient treated with tofacitinib. V is TRBV23-1 and J is TRBJ1-2; TRBD1 matches 8 bases. TRBV23-1 is marked as an open reading frame, function uncertain. CDR3 amino acids: CASSQCVLTDRVGYTF. In nucleotides, the CDR3 is TGCGCCAGCAGTCAATGCGTTTTGACGGACAGGGTGGGCTACACCTTC.